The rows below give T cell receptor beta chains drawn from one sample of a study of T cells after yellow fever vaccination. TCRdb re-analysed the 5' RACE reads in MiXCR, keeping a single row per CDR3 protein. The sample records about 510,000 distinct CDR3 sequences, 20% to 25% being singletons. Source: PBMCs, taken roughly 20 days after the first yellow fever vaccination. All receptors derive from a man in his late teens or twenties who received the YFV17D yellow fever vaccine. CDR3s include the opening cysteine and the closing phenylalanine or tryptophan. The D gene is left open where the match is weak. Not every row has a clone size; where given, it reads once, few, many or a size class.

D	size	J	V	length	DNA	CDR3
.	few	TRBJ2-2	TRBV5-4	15	TGTGCCAGCAGCTTGTCCGGGTTGCACACCGGGGAGCTGTTTTTT	CASSLSGLHTGELFF
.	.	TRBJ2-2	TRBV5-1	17	TGCGCCAGCAGCTTGGCCCTAGGAGGACTGGTGACCGGGGAGCTGTTTTTT	CASSLALGGLVTGELFF
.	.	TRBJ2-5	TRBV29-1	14	TGCAGCGTCGTCTCGTGGTCGTACCAAGAGACCCAGTACTTC	CSVVSWSYQETQYF
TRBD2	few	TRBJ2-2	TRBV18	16	TGTGCCAGCTCACCCCTGCGGGGGGAGAACACCGGGGAGCTGTTTTTT	CASSPLRGENTGELFF
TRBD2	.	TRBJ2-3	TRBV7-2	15	TGTGCCAGCAGCTTAACCACTAGCGTGACAGATACGCAGTATTTT	CASSLTTSVTDTQYF
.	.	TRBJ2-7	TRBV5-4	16	TGTGCCAGCAGACCAGTTAAAACCCGGACAAAACCCGAGCAGTACTTC	CASRPVKTRTKPEQYF
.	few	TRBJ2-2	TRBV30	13	TGTGCCTCACAGGGTGGTTACACCGGGGAGCTGTTTTTT	CASQGGYTGELFF
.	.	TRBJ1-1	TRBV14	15	TGTGCCAGCAGCCCACTTGGGCCTAGTAACACTGAAGCTTTCTTT	CASSPLGPSNTEAFF
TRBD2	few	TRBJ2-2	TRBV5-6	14	TGTGCCAGCAGCCCAGCGGGGGCCACCGGGGAGCTGTTTTTT	CASSPAGATGELFF
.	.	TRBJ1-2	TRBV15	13	TGTGCCACCAGCAGAGATATGGTTTATGGCTACACCTTC	CATSRDMVYGYTF
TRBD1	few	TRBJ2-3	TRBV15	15	TGTGCCACCGGGGACAGAAGGTCTTTCACAGATACGCAGTATTTT	CATGDRRSFTDTQYF
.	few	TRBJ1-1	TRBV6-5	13	TGTGCCAGCAGTTGGGGGGGTAACACTGAAGCTTTCTTT	CASSWGGNTEAFF
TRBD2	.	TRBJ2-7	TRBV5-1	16	TGCGCCAGCAGCTTGGGACTAGCGGGGGGTTCGTACGAGCAGTACTTC	CASSLGLAGGSYEQYF
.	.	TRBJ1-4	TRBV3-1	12	TGTGCCAGCAACTCGGCAGGGGAAAAACTGTTTTTT	CASNSAGEKLFF
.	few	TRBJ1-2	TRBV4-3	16	TGCGCCAGCAGCCAAGAAAATCGGCAGGGTAACTATGGCTACACCTTC	CASSQENRQGNYGYTF
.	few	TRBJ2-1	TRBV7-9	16	TGTGCCAGCAGCCCGAGGGGGAGGAGCAGCTACAATGAGCAGTTCTTC	CASSPRGRSSYNEQFF
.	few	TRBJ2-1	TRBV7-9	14	TGTGCCAGCAGCACGCGAGACCGAGAGAATGAGCAGTTCTTC	CASSTRDRENEQFF
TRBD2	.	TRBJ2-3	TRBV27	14	TGTGCCAGCATCCCTAGCGGGGGGCCAGATACGCAGTATTTT	CASIPSGGPDTQYF
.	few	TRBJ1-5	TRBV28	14	TGTGCCAGCAGCCGAAAGGGGGTTCTCGAGCCCCAGCATTTT	CASSRKGVLEPQHF
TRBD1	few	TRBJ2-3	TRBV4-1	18	TGCGCCAGCAGCCAAGTTATCACAGGACAGGATCCGGGCGATACGCAGTATTTT	CASSQVITGQDPGDTQYF
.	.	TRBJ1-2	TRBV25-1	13	TGTGCCAGCAGTGAATCGGGGTCGTGGGGCTACACCTTC	CASSESGSWGYTF
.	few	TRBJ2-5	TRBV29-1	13	TGCAGCGTTGAAGGGCGCGAGGGAGAGACCCAGTACTTC	CSVEGREGETQYF
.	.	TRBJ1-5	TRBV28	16	TGTGCCAGCAGTTTTATGCCCGGCCTTCGTCTTGAGCCCCAGCATTTT	CASSFMPGLRLEPQHF
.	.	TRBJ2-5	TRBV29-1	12	TGCAGCGTTACGTTCTCAGGGGAGACCCAGTACTTC	CSVTFSGETQYF
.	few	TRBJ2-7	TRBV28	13	TGTGCCAGCAGTTTAGGAAGGGAGTACGAGCAGTACTTC	CASSLGREYEQYF
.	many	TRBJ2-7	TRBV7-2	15	TGTGCCAGCAGCTTATCCCTCTATGGATCTTACGAGCAGTACTTC	CASSLSLYGSYEQYF
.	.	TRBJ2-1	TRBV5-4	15	TGTGCCAGCAGCTTGCCAGCGAGGTCCTACAATGAGCAGTTCTTC	CASSLPARSYNEQFF
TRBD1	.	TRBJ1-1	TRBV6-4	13	TGTGCCACCCGGGGACAGGGGAACACTGAAGCTTTCTTT	CATRGQGNTEAFF
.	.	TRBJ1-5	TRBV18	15	TGTGCCAGCTCCCCGACTATTATCCTCGATCAGCCCCAGCATTTT	CASSPTIILDQPQHF
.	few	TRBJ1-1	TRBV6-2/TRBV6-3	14	TGTGCCAGCAGTTACTCGCGGGGAAACACTGAAGCTTTCTTT	CASSYSRGNTEAFF
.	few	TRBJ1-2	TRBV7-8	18	TGTGCCAGCAGCCCTCGGCCAGGCGGGGCGGCACTAGGGTATGGCTACACCTTC	CASSPRPGGAALGYGYTF
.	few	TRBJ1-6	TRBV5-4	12	TGTGCCAGCAGCTATGGGAACTCACCCCTCCACTTT	CASSYGNSPLHF
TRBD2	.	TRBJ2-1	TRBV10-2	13	TGCGCCAGCGGCGGGGGGGCCTGGAATGAGCAGTTCTTC	CASGGGAWNEQFF
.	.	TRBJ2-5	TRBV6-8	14	TGTGCCAGCCCCAAACCTGGACTCCAAGAGACCCAGTACTTC	CASPKPGLQETQYF
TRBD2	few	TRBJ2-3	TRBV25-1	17	TGTGCCAGCACTCGCTCGGGACTAGCGGGGGGGCCGGATACGCAGTATTTT	CASTRSGLAGGPDTQYF
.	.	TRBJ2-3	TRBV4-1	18	TGCGCCAGCAGCCAAGGACCTGGCGCGGGGGCAGGTACAGATACGCAGTATTTT	CASSQGPGAGAGTDTQYF
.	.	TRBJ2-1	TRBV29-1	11	TGCAGCGTCGGCTTTTACAATGAGCAGTTCTTC	CSVGFYNEQFF
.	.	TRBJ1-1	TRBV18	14	TGTGCCAGCTCACCAGTGAGTATGAACACTGAAGCTTTCTTT	CASSPVSMNTEAFF
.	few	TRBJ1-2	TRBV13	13	TGTGCCAGCAGCTTAGATCGCTTTCCCGGCTACACCTTC	CASSLDRFPGYTF
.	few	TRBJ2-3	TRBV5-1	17	TGCGCCAGCAGCCCCCCGGACCGTTTATCAAGCACAGATACGCAGTATTTT	CASSPPDRLSSTDTQYF
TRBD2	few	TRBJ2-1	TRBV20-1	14	TGCAGTGCTCGAAGCCTAGCGGGGAGCAATGAGCAGTTCTTC	CSARSLAGSNEQFF
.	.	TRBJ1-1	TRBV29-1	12	TGCAGCGGCGAGACAGTGAACACTGAAGCTTTCTTT	CSGETVNTEAFF
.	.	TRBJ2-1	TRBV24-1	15	TGTGCCACCAGTGACCCCGGACTGGGGAGGAATGAGCAGTTCTTC	CATSDPGLGRNEQFF
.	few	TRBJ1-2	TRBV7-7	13	TGTGCTAGCAGCCCCATGGGGGGCGGGGGCTACACCTTC	CASSPMGGGGYTF
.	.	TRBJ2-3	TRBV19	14	TGTGCCAGCAAGCCGACCCACAGCACAGATACGCAGTATTTT	CASKPTHSTDTQYF